This T cell receptor beta chain was recorded in a study of blood T cell repertoires in COVID-19 (dated by TCRdb to about 2020). Study-wide context: Samples from collaborators originated in the United States, Italy and Spain and spanned both the acute and convalescent phases of COVID-19. A freely available public database, intended as a resource for researchers studying the immune response to SARS-CoV-2, is where the repertoires were released. The samples were drawn from two sources: the first 160 participants of the ongoing ImmuneRACE study, and 1,000 to 1,500 subjects contributed by 6 global collaborators. Where HLA class I and class II types were available, the types were taken from metadata supplied by the sample provider, not from assay-based typing. Deeply sampled blood TCRbeta repertoires from subjects exposed to, actively infected with, or recovered from COVID-19 were included in the dataset. The prospective study material was composed of cDNA or gDNA derived from T cells, B-cell-depleted T cells, or PBMCs. Sample metadata almost always included a de-identified subject ID, COVID-19 status, age in years and sex. Findings and caveats that apply to the study as a whole: Clinical and demographic metadata were provided uncurated, with the amount varying by source and participant.

On this clone: Its antigen remains undetermined. Base qualities are not at hand, and no much larger clone is one base apart.

Whole blood was collected in K2EDTA tubes by collaborating institutions according to the institutions' own protocols. For TCRbeta analysis, collaborators shipped samples in one of three forms: frozen whole blood, isolated PBMCs, or DNA extracted from either of those sample types. TCRbeta CDR3 regions were amplified from genomic DNA by means of the immunoSEQ Assay, a bias-controlled multiplex PCR. Per the original workflow: Within the assay, amplification of reference gene primers was used to estimate how many nucleated cells each sample contained. To quantify the absolute abundance of each unique TCRbeta CDR3 rearrangement, sequence reads were collapsed and filtered. Productive Simpson clonality was computed per sample as the square root of Simpson's diversity index over productive rearrangements. The clones in this table, taken by TCRdb from immuneACCESS, are in-frame only. Not every clone is retained; where verified, under half of the shortfall comes from an unresolved V gene, and the cause of the rest is unknown. D and trimming were read from the DNA, whereas the V and J calls and clone size are those reported in that table. This sample holds tens of thousands of clones; around nine tenths were observed only once. Of the sample, roughly 13% falls within the top ten clones.

This TCR was sampled from a man between 65 and 85 years old with active or convalescent COVID-19. The source material was peripheral blood.

The nucleotide sequence is TGTGCCAGTAGTAAGTATCACGCCGACAGGGTTGTTCAGCCCCAGCATTTT. Its amino acids are CASSKYHADRVVQPQHF. Rearrangement joined TRBV19 to TRBJ1-5; 7 central nucleotides agree with TRBD1. For CDR1 and CDR2, the germline V gene (reference sequence) lists LNHDA and SQIVND. V is cut back by 4 bases and J by 6 bases, with 15 bases in the junction unmatched. From cysteine to phenylalanine, the CDR3 is 17 amino acids long. Of all the DNA, just the CDR3 is kept, 51 bases in frame from base 1.